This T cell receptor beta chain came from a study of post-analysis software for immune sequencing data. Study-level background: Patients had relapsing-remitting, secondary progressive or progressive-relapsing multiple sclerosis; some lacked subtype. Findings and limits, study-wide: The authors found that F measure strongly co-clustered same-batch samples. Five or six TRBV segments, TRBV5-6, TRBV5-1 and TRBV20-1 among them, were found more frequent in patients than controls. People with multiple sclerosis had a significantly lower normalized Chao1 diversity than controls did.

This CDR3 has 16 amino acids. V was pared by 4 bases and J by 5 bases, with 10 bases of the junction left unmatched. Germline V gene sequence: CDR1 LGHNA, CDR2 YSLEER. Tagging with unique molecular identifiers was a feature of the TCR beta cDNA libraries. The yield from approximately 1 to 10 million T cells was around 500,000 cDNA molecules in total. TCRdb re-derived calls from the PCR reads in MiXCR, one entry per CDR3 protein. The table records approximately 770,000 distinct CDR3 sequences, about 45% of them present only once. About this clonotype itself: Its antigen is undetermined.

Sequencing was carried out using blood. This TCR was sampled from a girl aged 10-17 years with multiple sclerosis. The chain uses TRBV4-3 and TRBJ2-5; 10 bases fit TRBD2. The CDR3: CASSPSLLAGTETQYF. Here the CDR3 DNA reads TGCGCCAGCAGCCCCTCCTTACTAGCGGGAACGGAGACCCAGTACTTC.